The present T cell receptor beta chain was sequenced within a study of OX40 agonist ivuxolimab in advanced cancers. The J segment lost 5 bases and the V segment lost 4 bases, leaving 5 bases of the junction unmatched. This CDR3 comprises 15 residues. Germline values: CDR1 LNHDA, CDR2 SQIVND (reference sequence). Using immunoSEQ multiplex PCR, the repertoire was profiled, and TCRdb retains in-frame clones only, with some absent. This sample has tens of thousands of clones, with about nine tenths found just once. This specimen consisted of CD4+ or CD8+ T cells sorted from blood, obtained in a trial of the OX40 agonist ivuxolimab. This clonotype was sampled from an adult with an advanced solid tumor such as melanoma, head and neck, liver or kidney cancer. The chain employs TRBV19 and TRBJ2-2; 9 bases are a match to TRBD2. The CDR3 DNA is TGTGCCAGTAGTAAGGGTAGCGGGAGTACCGGGGAGCTGTTTTTT. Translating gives CASSKGSGSTGELFF.